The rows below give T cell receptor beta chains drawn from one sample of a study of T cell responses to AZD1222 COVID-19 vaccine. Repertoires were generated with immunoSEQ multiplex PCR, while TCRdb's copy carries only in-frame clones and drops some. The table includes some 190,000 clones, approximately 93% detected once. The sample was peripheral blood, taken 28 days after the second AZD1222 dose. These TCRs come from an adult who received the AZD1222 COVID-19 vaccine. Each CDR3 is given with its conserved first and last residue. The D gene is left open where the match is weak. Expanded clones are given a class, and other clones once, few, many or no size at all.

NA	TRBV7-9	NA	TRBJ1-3	TGTGCCAGCAGGCCCCCCGACAGTCCCTCTGGAAACACCATATATTTT	CASRPPDSPSGNTIYF
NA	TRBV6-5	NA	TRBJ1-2	TGTGCCAGCAGGGCCCGGCGGGCGAAATATGGCTACACCTTC	CASRARRAKYGYTF
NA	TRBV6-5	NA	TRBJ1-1	TGTGCCAGCAGTTACGCGGGGCGGGAGGGTGAAGCTTTCTTT	CASSYAGREGEAFF
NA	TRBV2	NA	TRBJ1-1	TGTGCCAGCAGTGCGCAGAACACTGAAGCTTTCTTT	CASSAQNTEAFF
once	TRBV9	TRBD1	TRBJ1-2	TGTGCCAGCAGCGCAGAATGGACAGGTCTCGGCTATGGCTACACCTTC	CASSAEWTGLGYGYTF
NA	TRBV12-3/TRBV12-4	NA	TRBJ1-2	TGTGCCAGCAGCCAGGGACGGATCTATGGCTACACCTTC	CASSQGRIYGYTF
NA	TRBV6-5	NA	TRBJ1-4	TGTGCCAGCAGAAACCCAGAGGAAAAACTGTTTTTT	CASRNPEEKLFF
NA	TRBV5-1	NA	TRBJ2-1	TGCGCCAGCAGCTTGGGAGAATATTACAATGAGCAGTTCTTC	CASSLGEYYNEQFF
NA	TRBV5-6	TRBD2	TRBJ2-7	TGTGCCAGCAGCCCTACCTCCCATCGACTAGCGGGCATCTACGAGCAGTACTTC	CASSPTSHRLAGIYEQYF
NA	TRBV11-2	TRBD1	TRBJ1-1	TGTGCCAGCAGCTTGTTGGACAGGGGAGGTAAAGGGACTGAAGCTTTCTTT	CASSLLDRGGKGTEAFF
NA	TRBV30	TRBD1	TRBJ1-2	TGTGCCTGGACGCTGCGAGGCTCCGACAGGGGGCACCGGTATGGCTACACCTTC	CAWTLRGSDRGHRYGYTF
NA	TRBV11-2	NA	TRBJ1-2	TGTGCCAGCAGCCTTTTACGGATCTCCTATGGCTACACCTTC	CASSLLRISYGYTF
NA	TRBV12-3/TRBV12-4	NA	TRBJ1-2	TGTGCCAGCAGTTTAGAGGGGTATGGCTACACCTTC	CASSLEGYGYTF
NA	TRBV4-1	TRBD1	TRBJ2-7	TGCGCCAGCAGCCAAGCGGACAGGAATTTCTACGAGCAGTACTTC	CASSQADRNFYEQYF
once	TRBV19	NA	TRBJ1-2	TGTGCCAGTAGTATGGGCAGGGATTACTATGGCTACACCTTC	CASSMGRDYYGYTF
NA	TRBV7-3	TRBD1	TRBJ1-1	TGTGCCAGCAGCTCGGGACAGAACTACACTGAAGCTTTCTTT	CASSSGQNYTEAFF
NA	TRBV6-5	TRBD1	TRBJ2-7	TGTGCCAGCAGTACGGACAGGCCCTACGAGCAGTACTTC	CASSTDRPYEQYF
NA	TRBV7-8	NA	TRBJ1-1	TGTGCCAGCAGCTTAGCTGCCGGCTGGAACACTGAAGCTTTCTTT	CASSLAAGWNTEAFF